Reported below is one T cell receptor beta chain. TCRdb's table, derived via immunoSEQ multiplex PCR, lists solely in-frame clones and lacks some. The sample carries 50,000 to 70,000 clones, about 87% recorded once. Trimming took 0 bases from V and 6 from J; bases not matched to a gene: 7. Germline V lookup: CDR1 SGHRS, CDR2 YFSETQ. The CDR3 totals 16 residues. This sample is part of a study of blood T cell repertoires in COVID-19. Input material: peripheral blood. This clonotype originated in a human donor with active COVID-19. The donor label of this sample is uncertain. The chain is built from TRBV5-1 and TRBJ2-3, with 10 bases matching TRBD2. In DNA form, the CDR3 reads TGCGCCAGCAGCTTGGTAGTAGCGGGGGGAAGTGATACGCAGTATTTT. Translated, it gives CASSLVVAGGSDTQYF. Combining the CDR3 with reference TRBV5-1 and TRBJ2-3 gives the whole variable domain KAGVTQTPRYLIKTRGQQVTLSCSPISGHRSVSWYQQTPGQGLQFLFEYFSETQRNKGNFPGRFSGRQFSNSRSEMNVSTLELGDSALYLCASSLVVAGGSDTQYFGPGTRLTVL.